A single sample is the source of the 9 T cell receptor beta chains below, sequenced in a study of cytomegalovirus exposure and HLA in healthy donors. The PCR had 60 Vbeta and 13 Jbeta primers. Measured with immunoSEQ multiplex PCR; TCRdb has only the in-frame clones, and not every one. This table holds some 190,000 clones, approximately 80% found once. The source material was PBMCs. Receptor source: a girl between 5 and 17 years old in good health and CMV-seropositive.

J is TRBJ2-7 and V is TRBV5-1; tentative D call: TRBD1 (6 bases). V was pared by 2 bases and J by 4 bases, with 13 bases between. CDR3 length: 14 amino acids. CDR1 is SGHRS, CDR2 YFSETQ, per germline. CDR3 coding DNA: TGCGCCAGCAGCTTACAGGGTGGGGTGTACGAGCAGTACTTC. It yields the protein CASSLQGGVYEQYF.

The J gene is TRBJ2-1, the V gene TRBV5-1; the match to TRBD2 covers 7 bases. The CDR3 length is 14 residues. CDR1 and CDR2 (germline): SGHRS, YFSETQ. The ends lost 0 bases at V and 6 bases at J; junction bases unmatched: 3. CDR3 sequence (DNA): TGCGCCAGCAGCTTGGGGAGCGGGACCAATGAGCAGTTCTTC. It encodes CASSLGSGTNEQFF.

This sequence joins TRBV25-1 and TRBJ2-1; possible D gene TRBD1, 5 bases. Between the trimmed V and J ends, which lost 1 base and 8 bases, there was a span of 15 bases. This CDR3 has 15 amino acids. CDR1 and CDR2 (germline): MGHDK, SYGVNS. The CDR3 protein is CASSESPTAPDEQFF. The DNA for the CDR3 is TGTGCCAGCAGTGAATCCCCGACAGCCCCGGATGAGCAGTTCTTC.

V and J are TRBV27 and TRBJ2-2; weak D call: TRBD2 (6 bases). Looked up from germline, CDR1 is MNHEY and CDR2 is SMNVEV (reference sequence). The CDR3 runs to 17 residues. With 5 bases removed from V and 4 bases from J, the gap between germline ends came to 20 bases. Here the CDR3 reads CASSILLVGGSTGELFF. CDR3 in DNA: TGTGCCAGCAGTATTCTCTTAGTGGGAGGCTCCACCGGGGAGCTGTTTTTT.

The rearrangement uses TRBV4-2 and TRBJ2-3; 11 nucleotides align to TRBD2. V lost 2 bases to trimming and J lost 0 bases; unmatched junction nucleotides: 4. Germline V gene data show CDR1 as LGHNA and CDR2 as YNFKEQ. This CDR3 region has 17 residues. CDR3 coding DNA: TGTGCCAGCAGCCAACTTGGGACTAGCGGCAGCACAGATACGCAGTATTTT. It specifies CASSQLGTSGSTDTQYF.

V gene TRBV5-1 combines with J gene TRBJ2-7; 12 nucleotides match TRBD1. The CDR3 is 15 residues long. Germline-derived CDR1 and CDR2 are SGHRS and YFSETQ. J was trimmed by 7 bases and V by 3 bases; bases with no gene match: 8. This CDR3 is CASSSGTGGTREQYF. The CDR3 DNA follows: TGCGCCAGCAGCTCGGGGACAGGGGGCACGCGGGAGCAGTACTTC.

This chain connects TRBV23-1 to TRBJ2-2, with unresolved D. TRBV23-1 is recorded as an ORF, its role being uncertain. V lost 6 bases and J 1 base, leaving 6 bases between the germline ends. This CDR3 is built from 13 residues. CDR3 nucleotide sequence: TGCGCCAGCAGGAGCAAGAACACCGGGGAGCTGTTTTTT. It yields the protein CASRSKNTGELFF.

The chain combines TRBV2 with TRBJ1-3; the D gene is possibly TRBD1 (5 bases). Germline assignment: CDR1 SNHLY and CDR2 FYNNEI. The CDR3 covers 16 residues. Trimming took off 5 bases at V and 0 bases at J, with 14 bases between the two ends. The DNA of the CDR3 is TGTGCCAGCAGTAGCCAGGGTTGGGGCTCTGGAAACACCATATATTTT. It yields the protein CASSSQGWGSGNTIYF. The full variable domain, rest sourced from reference TRBV2 and TRBJ1-3, is EPEVTQTPSHQVTQMGQEVILRCVPISNHLYFYWYRQILGQKVEFLVSFYNNEISEKSEIFDDQFSVERPDGSNFTLKIRSTKLEDSAMYFCASSSQGWGSGNTIYFGEGSWLTVV.

This clone was picked up one time. J is TRBJ1-5 and V is TRBV11-2; D gene unclear. CDR3 length: 17 amino acids. V dropped 3 bases and J dropped 0 bases, with 15 bases sitting between them. Looked up from germline, CDR1 is SGHAT and CDR2 is FQNNGV. The CDR3 here is CASSLGMTGDSNQPQHF. The CDR3 nucleotides read TGTGCCAGCAGCTTGGGGATGACGGGAGATAGCAATCAGCCCCAGCATTTT.